The rows below give T cell receptor beta chains drawn from one sample of a study of Ad26.COV2.S vaccination and SARS-CoV-2 variants. Measured with immunoSEQ multiplex PCR; TCRdb has only the in-frame clones, and not every one. This repertoire shows about 350,000 clones, about 89% found once; its top ten account for around 4.5%. The sample was peripheral blood, taken in a trial of Ad26.COV2.S vaccine versus placebo. These receptors all come from a person between 18 and 60 years old who received the Ad26.COV2.S COVID-19 vaccine or a placebo. CDR3s leave out the opening cysteine and the closing phenylalanine or tryptophan. The order of the fields is clone size, V gene, CDR3 length, J gene, CDR3 protein. Clone sizes are given selectively: once, few, many, or a class where the clone is expanded.

clone size: -
V gene: TRBV28
CDR3 length: 10
J gene: TRBJ1-5
CDR3 protein: ASMDHNQPQH

clone size: -
V gene: TRBV5-6
CDR3 length: 12
J gene: TRBJ1-1
CDR3 protein: ASSLGQAPLEAF

clone size: -
V gene: TRBV6-2/TRBV6-3
CDR3 length: 12
J gene: TRBJ2-5
CDR3 protein: ASSPTFSKETQY

clone size: -
V gene: TRBV30
CDR3 length: 9
J gene: TRBJ1-1
CDR3 protein: AWSMNTEAF

clone size: -
V gene: TRBV14
CDR3 length: 12
J gene: TRBJ2-7
CDR3 protein: ASSQELGGNEQY

clone size: once
V gene: TRBV4-2
CDR3 length: 12
J gene: TRBJ1-2
CDR3 protein: ASSQEYVNYGYT

clone size: -
V gene: TRBV5-6
CDR3 length: 12
J gene: TRBJ2-7
CDR3 protein: ASSSLDSFYEQY

clone size: -
V gene: TRBV6-5
CDR3 length: 11
J gene: TRBJ2-5
CDR3 protein: ASSLASPETQY

clone size: -
V gene: TRBV6-6
CDR3 length: 12
J gene: TRBJ2-7
CDR3 protein: ASSYQQGLYEQY

clone size: once
V gene: TRBV10-3
CDR3 length: 13
J gene: TRBJ2-7
CDR3 protein: AISESIQGLGEQY

clone size: -
V gene: TRBV28
CDR3 length: 12
J gene: TRBJ1-1
CDR3 protein: ASSLSHGSTEAF

clone size: -
V gene: TRBV5-4
CDR3 length: 11
J gene: TRBJ1-2
CDR3 protein: ASSAAGVSFYT

clone size: -
V gene: TRBV28
CDR3 length: 11
J gene: TRBJ1-1
CDR3 protein: ASSLTLGGVAF

clone size: -
V gene: TRBV28
CDR3 length: 12
J gene: TRBJ2-1
CDR3 protein: ASGSGRGYNEQF

clone size: -
V gene: TRBV10-1
CDR3 length: 11
J gene: TRBJ1-2
CDR3 protein: ASSESGSYGYT

clone size: -
V gene: TRBV18
CDR3 length: 11
J gene: TRBJ1-5
CDR3 protein: ASSPRGNQPQH

clone size: once
V gene: TRBV3-1/TRBV3-2
CDR3 length: 11
J gene: TRBJ2-7
CDR3 protein: ASGRLSSYEQY

clone size: once
V gene: TRBV12-3/TRBV12-4
CDR3 length: 10
J gene: TRBJ2-7
CDR3 protein: ASTEWGYEQY

clone size: once
V gene: TRBV10-3
CDR3 length: 17
J gene: TRBJ2-2
CDR3 protein: AISESPSGRDTGTGELF

clone size: -
V gene: TRBV11-1
CDR3 length: 13
J gene: TRBJ2-3
CDR3 protein: ASSSRGFLRDTQY

clone size: -
V gene: TRBV29-1
CDR3 length: 11
J gene: TRBJ2-1
CDR3 protein: SVADRGWDEQF

clone size: -
V gene: TRBV19
CDR3 length: 14
J gene: TRBJ2-7
CDR3 protein: ASSIGSGSGTYEQY

clone size: -
V gene: TRBV5-3
CDR3 length: 11
J gene: TRBJ1-5
CDR3 protein: ARRGYSNQPQH

clone size: -
V gene: TRBV6-6
CDR3 length: 10
J gene: TRBJ2-1
CDR3 protein: ASSSGQTEQF

clone size: -
V gene: TRBV9
CDR3 length: 14
J gene: TRBJ2-6
CDR3 protein: ASSQFQGAGANVLT

clone size: -
V gene: TRBV4-2
CDR3 length: 12
J gene: TRBJ2-6
CDR3 protein: ASSRDSGANVLT

clone size: -
V gene: TRBV9
CDR3 length: 13
J gene: TRBJ1-2
CDR3 protein: ASSLGTANNYGYT

clone size: -
V gene: TRBV29-1
CDR3 length: 9
J gene: TRBJ2-3
CDR3 protein: SVTATDTQY

clone size: -
V gene: TRBV9
CDR3 length: 14
J gene: TRBJ2-3
CDR3 protein: ASSVASGGSTDTQY

clone size: -
V gene: TRBV4-2
CDR3 length: 13
J gene: TRBJ2-7
CDR3 protein: ASSHSQGNSYEQY

clone size: -
V gene: TRBV27
CDR3 length: 13
J gene: TRBJ2-7
CDR3 protein: ASSYGTSGSYEQY

clone size: -
V gene: TRBV5-1
CDR3 length: 12
J gene: TRBJ2-2
CDR3 protein: ASRGQGITGELF

clone size: -
V gene: TRBV9
CDR3 length: 10
J gene: TRBJ2-2
CDR3 protein: ASSVFPGELF

clone size: once
V gene: TRBV5-5
CDR3 length: 17
J gene: TRBJ2-5
CDR3 protein: ASSLEFGTSGVAGETQY

clone size: -
V gene: TRBV30
CDR3 length: 13
J gene: TRBJ2-1
CDR3 protein: AWSARGRIGYEQF

clone size: -
V gene: TRBV5-4
CDR3 length: 14
J gene: TRBJ2-2
CDR3 protein: ASSTYRDGGPGELF

clone size: -
V gene: TRBV11-2
CDR3 length: 10
J gene: TRBJ1-2
CDR3 protein: ASSLRNYGYT

clone size: -
V gene: TRBV28
CDR3 length: 11
J gene: TRBJ1-5
CDR3 protein: ASSRDSNQPQH

clone size: -
V gene: TRBV7-9
CDR3 length: 13
J gene: TRBJ1-1
CDR3 protein: ASSFWAGANTEAF

clone size: few
V gene: TRBV4-2
CDR3 length: 12
J gene: TRBJ1-1
CDR3 protein: ASSRSQGTGEAF

clone size: -
V gene: TRBV3-1/TRBV3-2
CDR3 length: 10
J gene: TRBJ2-7
CDR3 protein: ASSQDSGEQY

clone size: -
V gene: TRBV7-9
CDR3 length: 12
J gene: TRBJ2-1
CDR3 protein: ASSPDRRRNEQF

clone size: -
V gene: TRBV13
CDR3 length: 12
J gene: TRBJ2-7
CDR3 protein: ASSPRDRTYEQY

clone size: few
V gene: TRBV11-3
CDR3 length: 11
J gene: TRBJ2-7
CDR3 protein: ASSLETGAEQY

clone size: -
V gene: TRBV5-1
CDR3 length: 13
J gene: TRBJ1-6
CDR3 protein: ASSPGQGSSSPLH

clone size: -
V gene: TRBV29-1
CDR3 length: 11
J gene: TRBJ2-1
CDR3 protein: SARRPDFNEQF

clone size: -
V gene: TRBV3-1/TRBV3-2
CDR3 length: 13
J gene: TRBJ1-6
CDR3 protein: ASSQRVADNSPLH

clone size: -
V gene: TRBV19
CDR3 length: 15
J gene: TRBJ1-5
CDR3 protein: ASSIDGAVFSNQPQH

clone size: -
V gene: TRBV15
CDR3 length: 13
J gene: TRBJ2-7
CDR3 protein: ATSRDRGRVFEQY

clone size: -
V gene: TRBV27
CDR3 length: 13
J gene: TRBJ2-1
CDR3 protein: ASSSSSWLHNEQF

clone size: -
V gene: TRBV12-3/TRBV12-4
CDR3 length: 11
J gene: TRBJ1-1
CDR3 protein: ASSLGRNTEAF

clone size: -
V gene: TRBV5-5
CDR3 length: 11
J gene: TRBJ2-5
CDR3 protein: ASSLVSQETQY

clone size: -
V gene: TRBV5-1
CDR3 length: 11
J gene: TRBJ2-7
CDR3 protein: ASKGTGSYEQY

clone size: -
V gene: TRBV3-1/TRBV3-2
CDR3 length: 12
J gene: TRBJ2-7
CDR3 protein: ASSPLLASYEQY

clone size: -
V gene: TRBV18
CDR3 length: 14
J gene: TRBJ1-2
CDR3 protein: ASSPDGQGARDGYT

clone size: -
V gene: TRBV15
CDR3 length: 13
J gene: TRBJ1-5
CDR3 protein: ATSSVPGSNQPQH